This T cell receptor (beta chain) was obtained from a study of cytomegalovirus exposure and HLA in healthy donors. Findings and caveats of the study: In an earlier analysis, about 87% or about 30%: the productive usage of most TCR beta V segments.

Primers: 60 Vbeta forward and 13 Jbeta reverse. Sequencing was performed with immunoSEQ multiplex PCR; in TCRdb, only in-frame clones are kept and a portion is missing. Here the sample spans 200,000 to 300,000 clones, 82% being singletons. On this clone itself: Antigen unknown.

The sequence was obtained from a woman in her forties in good health and CMV-seropositive. Sequencing used PBMCs.

CDR3 sequence reads: CASSGLAGASGELFF. The CDR3 DNA reads as TGTGCCAGCAGTGGACTAGCGGGAGCGAGCGGGGAGCTGTTTTTT. The J gene is TRBJ2-2, the V gene TRBV6-1; 12 bases fit TRBD2. Germline assignment: CDR1 MNHNS and CDR2 SASEGT. The CDR3 has 15 amino acids. With V trimmed by 4 bases and J by 7 bases, 4 bases remained unmatched.